The clone carrying this T cell receptor (beta chain) was found a few times. Its antigen is as yet unknown. The data were obtained in a study of T cell clonotyping in hematopoietic cell transplantation. TCRdb's table, derived via immunoSEQ multiplex PCR, lists solely in-frame clones and lacks some. The sample has under 5,500 clones, more than 20% seen once. The study's findings and limits: Few recipient clonotypes overlapped donors; over 97% were de novo at given depth.

The TCR sequence derives from a male patient aged 40 to 55 who had an allogeneic stem cell transplant from an unrelated donor, so the T cells may come from the graft donor. Some clones in this sample may be carry-over from other donors' samples. Sequencing used peripheral blood mononuclear cells, obtained 180 days after allogeneic stem cell transplant.

CDR3 DNA sequence: TGCGCCAGCAGTTTATCCTGGAACACTGAAGCTTTCTTT. It codes for CASSLSWNTEAFF. The V gene is TRBV5-1, the J gene TRBJ1-1; no firm D call. The ends were cut back, 5 bases at V and 1 base at J, with 9 bases in the middle. Germline values: CDR1 SGHRS, CDR2 YFSETQ. CDR3 length equals 13 residues.